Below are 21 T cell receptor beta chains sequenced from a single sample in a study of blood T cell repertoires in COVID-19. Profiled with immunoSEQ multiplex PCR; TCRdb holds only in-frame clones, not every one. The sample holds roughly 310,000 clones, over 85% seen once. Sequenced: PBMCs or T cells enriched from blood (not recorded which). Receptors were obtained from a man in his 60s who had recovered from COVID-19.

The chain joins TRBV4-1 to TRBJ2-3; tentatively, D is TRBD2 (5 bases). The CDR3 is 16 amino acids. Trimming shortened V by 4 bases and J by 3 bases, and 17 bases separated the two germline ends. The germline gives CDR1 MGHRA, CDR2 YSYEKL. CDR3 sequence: CASSLKRARATDTQYF. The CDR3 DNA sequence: TGCGCCAGCAGCCTCAAACGGGCGCGGGCTACAGATACGCAGTATTTT.

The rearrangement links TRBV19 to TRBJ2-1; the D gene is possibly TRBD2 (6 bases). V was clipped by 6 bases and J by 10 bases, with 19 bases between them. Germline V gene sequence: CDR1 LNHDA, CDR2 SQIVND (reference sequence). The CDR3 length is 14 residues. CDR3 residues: CASSTQPGSGEQFF. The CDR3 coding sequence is TGTGCCAGTAGCACCCAACCCGGGAGTGGGGAGCAGTTCTTC. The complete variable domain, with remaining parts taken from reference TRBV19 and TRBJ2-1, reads DGGITQSPKYLFRKEGQNVTLSCEQNLNHDAMYWYRQDPGQGLRLIYYSQIVNDFQKGDIAEGYSVSREKKESFPLTVTSAQKNPTAFYLCASSTQPGSGEQFFGPGTRLTVL.

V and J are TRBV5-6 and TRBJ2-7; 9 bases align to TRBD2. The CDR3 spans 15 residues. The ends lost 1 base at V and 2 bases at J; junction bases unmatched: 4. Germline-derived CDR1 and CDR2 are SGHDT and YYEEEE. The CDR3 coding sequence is TGTGCCAGCAGCTTGAGCGGGGGGCGACCCTACGAGCAGTACTTC. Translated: CASSLSGGRPYEQYF.

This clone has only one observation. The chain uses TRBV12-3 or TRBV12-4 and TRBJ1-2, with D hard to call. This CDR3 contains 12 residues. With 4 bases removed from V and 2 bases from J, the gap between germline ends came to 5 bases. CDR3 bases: TGTGCCAGCAGTTACTTGAACTATGGCTACACCTTC. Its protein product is CASSYLNYGYTF.

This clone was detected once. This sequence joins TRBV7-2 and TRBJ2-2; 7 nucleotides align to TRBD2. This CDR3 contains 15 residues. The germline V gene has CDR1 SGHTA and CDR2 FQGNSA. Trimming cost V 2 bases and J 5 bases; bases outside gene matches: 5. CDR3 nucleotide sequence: TGTGCCAGCAGCTTAAAGCGGGGAATGACCGGGGAGCTGTTTTTT. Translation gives CASSLKRGMTGELFF.

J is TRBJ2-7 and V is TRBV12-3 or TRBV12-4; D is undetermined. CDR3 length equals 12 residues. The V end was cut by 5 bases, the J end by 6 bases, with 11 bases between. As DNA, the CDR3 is TGTGCCAGCAGTCCTCCCCTCGGCGAGCAGTACTTC. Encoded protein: CASSPPLGEQYF.

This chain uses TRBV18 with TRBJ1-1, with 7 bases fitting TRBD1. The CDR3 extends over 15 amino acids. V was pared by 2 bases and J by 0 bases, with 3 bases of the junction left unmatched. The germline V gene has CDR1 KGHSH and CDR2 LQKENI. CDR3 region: CASSPDRALNTEAFF. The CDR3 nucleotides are TGTGCCAGCTCACCAGACAGGGCCTTGAACACTGAAGCTTTCTTT.

The CDR3 reads CASQMGTGGQVEIYTF. Here the CDR3 DNA reads TGTGCCAGTCAAATGGGGACAGGGGGCCAAGTCGAGATCTACACCTTC. This sequence joins TRBV19 and TRBJ1-2, with 12 bases that match TRBD1. Germline V CDR1 and CDR2: LNHDA, SQIVND (reference sequence). The CDR3 extends over 16 amino acids. V was pared by 8 bases and J by 10 bases, with 17 bases of the junction left unmatched.

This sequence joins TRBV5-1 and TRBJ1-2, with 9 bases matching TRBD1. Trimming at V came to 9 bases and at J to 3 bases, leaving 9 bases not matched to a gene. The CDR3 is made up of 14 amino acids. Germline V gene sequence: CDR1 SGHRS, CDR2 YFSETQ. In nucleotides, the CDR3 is TGCGCCAACGACCGGGACAGGGTGCACTATGGCTACACCTTC. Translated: CANDRDRVHYGYTF. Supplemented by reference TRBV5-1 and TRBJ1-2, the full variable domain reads KAGVTQTPRYLIKTRGQQVTLSCSPISGHRSVSWYQQTPGQGLQFLFEYFSETQRNKGNFPGRFSGRQFSNSRSEMNVSTLELGDSALYLCANDRDRVHYGYTFGSGTRLTVV.

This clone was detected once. CDR3 coding DNA: TGTGCCAGCCGTGAGGATGGCACTGAAGCTTTCTTT. Amino acids: CASREDGTEAFF. The chain uses TRBV7-9 and TRBJ1-1; no firm D call. CDR3 length: 12 amino acids. Between the trimmed V and J ends, which lost 8 bases and 4 bases, there was a span of 11 bases. Germline V gene lookup returns CDR1 SEHNR and CDR2 FQNEAQ (reference sequence).

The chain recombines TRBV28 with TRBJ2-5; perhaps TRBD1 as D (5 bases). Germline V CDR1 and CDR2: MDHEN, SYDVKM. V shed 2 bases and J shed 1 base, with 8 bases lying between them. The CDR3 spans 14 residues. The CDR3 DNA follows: TGTGCCAGCAGTTTACCAAGGGGCCAAGAGACCCAGTACTTC. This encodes CASSLPRGQETQYF.

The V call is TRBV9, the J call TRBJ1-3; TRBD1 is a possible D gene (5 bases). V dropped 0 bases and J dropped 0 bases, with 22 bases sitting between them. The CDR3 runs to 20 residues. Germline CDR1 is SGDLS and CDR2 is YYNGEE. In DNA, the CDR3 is TGTGCCAGCAGCGTAGCTGGATTCTCGGACACAACTAACTCTGGAAACACCATATATTTT. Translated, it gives CASSVAGFSDTTNSGNTIYF.

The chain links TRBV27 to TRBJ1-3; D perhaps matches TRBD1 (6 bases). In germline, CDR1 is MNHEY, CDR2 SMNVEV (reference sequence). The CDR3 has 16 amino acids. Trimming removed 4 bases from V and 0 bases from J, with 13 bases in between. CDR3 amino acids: CASSSGTPYSGNTIYF. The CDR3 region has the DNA TGTGCCAGCAGTTCCGGGACACCCTACTCTGGAAACACCATATATTTT.

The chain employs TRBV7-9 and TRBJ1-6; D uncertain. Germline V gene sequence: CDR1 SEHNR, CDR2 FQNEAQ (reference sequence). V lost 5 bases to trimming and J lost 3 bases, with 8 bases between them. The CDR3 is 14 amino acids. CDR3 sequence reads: CASSPSSYNSPLHF. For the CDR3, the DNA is TGTGCCAGCAGCCCGTCCAGCTATAATTCACCCCTCCACTTT.

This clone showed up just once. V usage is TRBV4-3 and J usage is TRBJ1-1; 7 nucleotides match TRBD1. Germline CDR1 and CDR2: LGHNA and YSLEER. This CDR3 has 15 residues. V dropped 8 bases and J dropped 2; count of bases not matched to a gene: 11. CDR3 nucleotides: TGCGCCAGCGCGCCCACAGGGGTTTATAACACTGAAGCTTTCTTT. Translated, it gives CASAPTGVYNTEAFF.

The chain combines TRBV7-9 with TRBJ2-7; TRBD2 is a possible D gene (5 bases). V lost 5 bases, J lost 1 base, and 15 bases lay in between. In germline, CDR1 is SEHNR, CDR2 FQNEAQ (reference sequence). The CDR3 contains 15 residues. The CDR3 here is CASSPRGFESYEQYF. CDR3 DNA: TGTGCCAGCAGCCCACGGGGATTCGAGTCCTACGAGCAGTACTTC.

CDR3 loop: CAWSHYGQRNTEAFF. CDR3 nucleotide sequence: TGTGCCTGGAGTCATTACGGACAGCGGAACACTGAAGCTTTCTTT. The chain is built from TRBV30 and TRBJ1-1; possibly TRBD1 for D (6 bases). Looked up from germline, CDR1 is GTSNPN and CDR2 is SVGIG (reference sequence). The CDR3 spans 15 residues. V lost 2 bases and J 1 base, leaving 14 bases between the germline ends.

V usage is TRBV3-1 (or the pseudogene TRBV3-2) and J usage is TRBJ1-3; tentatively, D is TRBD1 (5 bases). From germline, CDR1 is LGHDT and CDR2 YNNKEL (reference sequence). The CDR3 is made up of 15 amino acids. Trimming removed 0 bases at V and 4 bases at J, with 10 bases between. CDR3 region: CASSQEYRLGNTIYF. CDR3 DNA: TGTGCCAGCAGCCAAGAATACAGGTTGGGAAACACCATATATTTT.

CDR3 in amino acids: CASSLAADSYEQYF. The CDR3 nucleotides are TGTGCCAGCAGTTTAGCTGCGGACTCCTACGAGCAGTACTTC. The rearrangement links TRBV27 to TRBJ2-7; no firm D call. V lost 2 bases to trimming and J lost 0 bases, with 8 bases between them. Germline values: CDR1 MNHEY, CDR2 SMNVEV (reference sequence). The CDR3 is 14 amino acids.

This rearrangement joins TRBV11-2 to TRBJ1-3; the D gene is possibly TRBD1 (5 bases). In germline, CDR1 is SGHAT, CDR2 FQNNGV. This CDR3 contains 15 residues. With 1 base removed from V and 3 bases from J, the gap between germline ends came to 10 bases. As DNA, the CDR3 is TGTGCCAGCAGCTTAGTACTCGGGGGTGGAAACACCATATATTTT. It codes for CASSLVLGGGNTIYF.

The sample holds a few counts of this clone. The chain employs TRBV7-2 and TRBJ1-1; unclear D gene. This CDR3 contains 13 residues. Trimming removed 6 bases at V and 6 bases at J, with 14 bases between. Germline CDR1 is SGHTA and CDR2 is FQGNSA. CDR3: CASSFSVRSEAFF. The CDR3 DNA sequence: TGTGCCAGCAGTTTCTCCGTGCGGTCTGAAGCTTTCTTT.